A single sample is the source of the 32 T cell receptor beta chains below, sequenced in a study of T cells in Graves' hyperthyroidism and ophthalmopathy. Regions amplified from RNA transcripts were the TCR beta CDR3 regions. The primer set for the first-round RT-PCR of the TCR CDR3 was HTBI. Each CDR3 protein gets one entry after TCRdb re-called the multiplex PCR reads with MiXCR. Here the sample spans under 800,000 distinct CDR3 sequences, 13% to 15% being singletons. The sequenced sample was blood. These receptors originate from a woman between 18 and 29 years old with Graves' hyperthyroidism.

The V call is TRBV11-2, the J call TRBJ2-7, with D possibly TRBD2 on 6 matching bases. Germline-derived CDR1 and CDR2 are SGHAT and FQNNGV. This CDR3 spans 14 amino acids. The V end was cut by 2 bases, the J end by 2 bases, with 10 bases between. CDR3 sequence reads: CASSLNGGAYEQYF. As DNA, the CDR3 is TGTGCCAGCAGCTTAAATGGAGGGGCCTACGAGCAGTACTTC.

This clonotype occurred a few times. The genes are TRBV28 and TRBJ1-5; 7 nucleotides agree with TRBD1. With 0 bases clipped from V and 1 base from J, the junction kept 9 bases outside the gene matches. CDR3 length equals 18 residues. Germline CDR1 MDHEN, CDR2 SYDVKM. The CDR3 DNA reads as TGTGCCAGCAGTTTATGGGTGGATGGGACAGCGAGCAATCAGCCCCAGCATTTT. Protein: CASSLWVDGTASNQPQHF.

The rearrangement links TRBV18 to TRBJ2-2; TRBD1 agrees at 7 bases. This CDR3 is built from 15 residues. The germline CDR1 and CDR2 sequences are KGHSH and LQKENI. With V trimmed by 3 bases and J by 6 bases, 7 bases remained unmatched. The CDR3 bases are TGTGCCAGCTCACCTCCAGACAGGGAAGCCGGGGAGCTGTTTTTT. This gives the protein CASSPPDREAGELFF.

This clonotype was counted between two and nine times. The CDR3 sequence: CASASRTSGSGEQFF. The CDR3 DNA sequence: TGTGCTAGTGCCTCCAGGACTAGCGGGAGCGGTGAGCAGTTCTTC. The chain has TRBV12-5 and TRBJ2-1; 13 bases map to TRBD2. Germline CDR1 and CDR2: LGHNT and FRNRAP. V lost 7 bases to trimming and J lost 9 bases; unmatched junction nucleotides: 9. The length of the CDR3 is 15 residues.

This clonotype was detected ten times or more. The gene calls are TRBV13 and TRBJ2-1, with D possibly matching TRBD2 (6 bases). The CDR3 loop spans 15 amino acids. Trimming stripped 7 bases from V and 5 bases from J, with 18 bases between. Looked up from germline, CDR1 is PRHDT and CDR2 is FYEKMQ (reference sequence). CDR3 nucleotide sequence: TGTGCCAGCACCCAGGACTCGAGGACTAACAATGAGCAGTTCTTC. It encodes CASTQDSRTNNEQFF.

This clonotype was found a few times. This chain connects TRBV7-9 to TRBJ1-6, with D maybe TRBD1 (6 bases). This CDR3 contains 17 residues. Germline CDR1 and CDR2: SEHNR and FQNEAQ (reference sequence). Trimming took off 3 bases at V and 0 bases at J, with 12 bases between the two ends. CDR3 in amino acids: CASSLGTRSSYNSPLHF. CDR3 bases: TGTGCCAGCAGCTTGGGGACAAGGAGCTCCTATAATTCACCCCTCCACTTT. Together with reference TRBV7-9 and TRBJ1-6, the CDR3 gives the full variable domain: DTGVSQNPRHKITKRGQNVTFRCDPISEHNRLYWYRQTLGQGPEFLTYFQNEAQLEKSRLLSDRFSAERPKGSFSTLEIQRTEQGDSAMYLCASSLGTRSSYNSPLHFGNGTRLTVT.

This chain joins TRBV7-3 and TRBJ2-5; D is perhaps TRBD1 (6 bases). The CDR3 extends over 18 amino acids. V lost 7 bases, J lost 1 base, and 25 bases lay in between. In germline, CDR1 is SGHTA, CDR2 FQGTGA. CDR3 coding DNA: TGTGCCAGCATCGAAGGCGTCCCGGGACATAGATCCCAAGAGACCCAGTACTTC. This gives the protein CASIEGVPGHRSQETQYF.

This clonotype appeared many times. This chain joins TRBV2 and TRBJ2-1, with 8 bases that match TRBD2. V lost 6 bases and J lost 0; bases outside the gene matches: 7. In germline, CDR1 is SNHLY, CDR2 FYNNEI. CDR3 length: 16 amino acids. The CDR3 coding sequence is TGTGCCAGCAGGGTACTAGCGGCCAGCTCCTACAATGAGCAGTTCTTC. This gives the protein CASRVLAASSYNEQFF.

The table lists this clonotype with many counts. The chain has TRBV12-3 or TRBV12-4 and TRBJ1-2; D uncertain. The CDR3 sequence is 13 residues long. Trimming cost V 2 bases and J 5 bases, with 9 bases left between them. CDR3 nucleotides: TGTGCCAGCAGTTTAACGGTGGGATATGGCTACACCTTC. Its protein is CASSLTVGYGYTF.

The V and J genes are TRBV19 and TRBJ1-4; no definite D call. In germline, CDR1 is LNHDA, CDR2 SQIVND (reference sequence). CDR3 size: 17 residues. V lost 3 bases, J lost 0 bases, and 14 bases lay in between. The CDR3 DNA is TGTGCCAGTAGTATCCGCGGAGCCACATCAACTAATGAAAAACTGTTTTTT. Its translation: CASSIRGATSTNEKLFF. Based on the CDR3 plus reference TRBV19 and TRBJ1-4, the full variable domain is DGGITQSPKYLFRKEGQNVTLSCEQNLNHDAMYWYRQDPGQGLRLIYYSQIVNDFQKGDIAEGYSVSREKKESFPLTVTSAQKNPTAFYLCASSIRGATSTNEKLFFGSGTQLSVL.

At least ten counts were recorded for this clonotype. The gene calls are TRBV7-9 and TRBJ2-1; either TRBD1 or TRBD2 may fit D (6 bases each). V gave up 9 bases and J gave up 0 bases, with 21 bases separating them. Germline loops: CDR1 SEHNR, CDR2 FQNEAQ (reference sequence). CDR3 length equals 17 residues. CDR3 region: CASSTSQTGSSYNEQFF. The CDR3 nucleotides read TGTGCCAGTTCCACTAGCCAAACAGGGAGCTCCTACAATGAGCAGTTCTTC.

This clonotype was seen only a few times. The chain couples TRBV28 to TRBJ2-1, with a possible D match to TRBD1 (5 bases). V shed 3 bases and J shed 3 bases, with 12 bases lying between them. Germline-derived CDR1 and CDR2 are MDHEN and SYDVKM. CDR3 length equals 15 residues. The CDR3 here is CASSFQGRIYNEQFF. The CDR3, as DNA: TGTGCCAGCAGTTTCCAGGGCCGTATCTACAATGAGCAGTTCTTC.

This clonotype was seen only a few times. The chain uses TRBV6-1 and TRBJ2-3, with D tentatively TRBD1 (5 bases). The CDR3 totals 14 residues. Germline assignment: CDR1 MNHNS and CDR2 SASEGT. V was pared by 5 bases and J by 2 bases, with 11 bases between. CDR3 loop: CASSPIRDTDTQYF. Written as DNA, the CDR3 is TGTGCCAGCAGTCCAATCAGGGACACAGATACGCAGTATTTT.

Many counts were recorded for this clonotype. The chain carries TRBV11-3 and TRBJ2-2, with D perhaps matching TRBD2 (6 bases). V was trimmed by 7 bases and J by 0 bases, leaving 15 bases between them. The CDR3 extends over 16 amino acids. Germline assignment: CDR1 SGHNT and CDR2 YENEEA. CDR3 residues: CASTPSRGANTGELFF. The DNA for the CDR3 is TGTGCCAGCACCCCTTCGCGGGGAGCGAACACCGGGGAGCTGTTTTTT.

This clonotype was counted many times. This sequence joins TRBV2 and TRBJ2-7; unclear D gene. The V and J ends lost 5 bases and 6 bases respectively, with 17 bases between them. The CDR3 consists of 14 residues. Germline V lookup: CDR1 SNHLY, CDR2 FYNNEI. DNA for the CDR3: TGTGCCAGCAGTACCCTCCCATACTGGGGCGAGCAGTACTTC. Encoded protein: CASSTLPYWGEQYF.

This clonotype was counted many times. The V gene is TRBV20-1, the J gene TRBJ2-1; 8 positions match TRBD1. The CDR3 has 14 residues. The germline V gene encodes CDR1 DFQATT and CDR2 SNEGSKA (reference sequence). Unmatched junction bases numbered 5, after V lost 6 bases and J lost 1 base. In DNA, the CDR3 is TGCAGTGCAACTACAGGGGGGTCCTACAATGAGCAGTTCTTC. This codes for CSATTGGSYNEQFF.

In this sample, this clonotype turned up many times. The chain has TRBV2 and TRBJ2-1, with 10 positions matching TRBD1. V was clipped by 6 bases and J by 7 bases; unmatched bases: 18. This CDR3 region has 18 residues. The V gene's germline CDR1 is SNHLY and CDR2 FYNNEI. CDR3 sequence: CASRNPPRGTGVWNEQFF. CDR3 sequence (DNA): TGTGCCAGCAGGAATCCGCCCAGGGGGACAGGGGTCTGGAATGAGCAGTTCTTC. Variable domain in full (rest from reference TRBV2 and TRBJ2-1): EPEVTQTPSHQVTQMGQEVILRCVPISNHLYFYWYRQILGQKVEFLVSFYNNEISEKSEIFDDQFSVERPDGSNFTLKIRSTKLEDSAMYFCASRNPPRGTGVWNEQFFGPGTRLTVL.

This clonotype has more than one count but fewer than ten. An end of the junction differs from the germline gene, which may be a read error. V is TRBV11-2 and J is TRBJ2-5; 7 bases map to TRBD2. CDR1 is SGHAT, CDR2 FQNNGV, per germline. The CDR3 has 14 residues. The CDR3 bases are TGTGCCAGCAGCAAGTGGGGGGGTGGGGAGACCCAGCACTTC. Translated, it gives CASSKWGGGETQHF.

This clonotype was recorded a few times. The CDR3 is CASSSLYTGVEQPQHF. The CDR3 coding sequence is TGTGCCAGCAGTTCACTCTATACAGGGGTCGAGCAGCCCCAGCATTTT. The chain is built from TRBV27 and TRBJ1-5; 7 nucleotides line up with TRBD1. The germline V gene encodes CDR1 MNHEY and CDR2 SMNVEV (reference sequence). The CDR3 covers 16 residues. J was trimmed by 7 bases and V by 4 bases; bases with no gene match: 13.

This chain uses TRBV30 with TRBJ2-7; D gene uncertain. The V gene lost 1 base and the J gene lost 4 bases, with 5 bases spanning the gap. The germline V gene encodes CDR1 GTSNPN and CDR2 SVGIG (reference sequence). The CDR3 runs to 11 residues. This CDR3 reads CAWSALYEQYF. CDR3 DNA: TGTGCCTGGAGTGCCTTGTACGAGCAGTACTTC. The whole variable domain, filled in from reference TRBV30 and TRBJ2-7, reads SQTIHQWPATLVQPVGSPLSLECTVEGTSNPNLYWYRQAAGRGLQLLFYSVGIGQISSEVPQNLSASRPQDRQFILSSKKLLLSDSGFYLCAWSALYEQYFGPGTRLTVT.

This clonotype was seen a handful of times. DNA of the CDR3: TGTGCCAGCAGTGACTCACGGCTAGCGGGAGTCCAAAATTACAATGAGCAGTTCTTC. Amino acid sequence: CASSDSRLAGVQNYNEQFF. The V gene is TRBV6-4, the J gene TRBJ2-1, with 10 bases aligning to TRBD2. Germline V gives CDR1 MRHNA, CDR2 SNTAGT. Trimming at V came to 0 bases and at J to 4 bases, leaving 12 bases not matched to a gene. CDR3 length: 19 residues.

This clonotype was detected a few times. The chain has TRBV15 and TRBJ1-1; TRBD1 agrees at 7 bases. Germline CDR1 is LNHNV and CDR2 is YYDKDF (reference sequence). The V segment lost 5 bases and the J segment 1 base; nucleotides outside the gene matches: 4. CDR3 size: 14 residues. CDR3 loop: CATSSGQRNTEAFF. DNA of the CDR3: TGTGCCACCAGCTCGGGACAGAGGAACACTGAAGCTTTCTTT.

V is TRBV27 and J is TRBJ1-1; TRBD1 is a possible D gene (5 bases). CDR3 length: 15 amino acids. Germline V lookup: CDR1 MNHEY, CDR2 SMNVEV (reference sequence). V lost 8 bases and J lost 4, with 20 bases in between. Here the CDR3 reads CASGIGPGWFTEAFF. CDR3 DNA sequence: TGTGCCAGCGGGATAGGACCAGGGTGGTTCACTGAAGCTTTCTTT.

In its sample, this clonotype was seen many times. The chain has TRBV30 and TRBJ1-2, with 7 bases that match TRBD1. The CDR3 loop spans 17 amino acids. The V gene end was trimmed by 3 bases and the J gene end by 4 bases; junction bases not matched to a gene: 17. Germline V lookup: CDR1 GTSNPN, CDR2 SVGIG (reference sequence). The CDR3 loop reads CAWRSDREGIDPYGYTF. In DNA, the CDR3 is TGTGCCTGGAGGAGCGACAGGGAAGGCATAGACCCCTATGGCTACACCTTC.

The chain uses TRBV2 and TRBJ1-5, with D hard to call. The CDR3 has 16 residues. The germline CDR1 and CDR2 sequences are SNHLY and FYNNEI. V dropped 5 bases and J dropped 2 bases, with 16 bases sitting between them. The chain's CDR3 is CASSQTIDTGNQPQHF. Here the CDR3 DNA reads TGTGCCAGCAGTCAGACAATCGACACCGGCAATCAGCCCCAGCATTTT.

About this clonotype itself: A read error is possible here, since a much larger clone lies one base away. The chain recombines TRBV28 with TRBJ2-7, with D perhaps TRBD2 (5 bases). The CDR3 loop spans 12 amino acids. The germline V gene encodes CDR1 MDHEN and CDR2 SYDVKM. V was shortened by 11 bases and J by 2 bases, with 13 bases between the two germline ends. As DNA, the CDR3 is TGTGCCGCGGCGAGAGGGCCCTACGAGCAGTACTTC. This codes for CAAARGPYEQYF.

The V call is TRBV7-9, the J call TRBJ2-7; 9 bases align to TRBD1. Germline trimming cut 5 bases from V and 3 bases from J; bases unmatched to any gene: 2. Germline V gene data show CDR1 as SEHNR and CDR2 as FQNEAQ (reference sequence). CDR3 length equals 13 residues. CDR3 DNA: TGTGCCAGCAGCGACAGGGGGGGCTACGAGCAGTACTTC. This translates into CASSDRGGYEQYF.

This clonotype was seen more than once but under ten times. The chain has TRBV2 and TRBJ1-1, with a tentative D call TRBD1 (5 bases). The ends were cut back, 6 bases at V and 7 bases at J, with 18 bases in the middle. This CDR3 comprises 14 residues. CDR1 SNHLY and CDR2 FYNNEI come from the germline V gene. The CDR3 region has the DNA TGTGCCAGCAGGGGATGGGGCGCGGGAAATGAAGCTTTCTTT. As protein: CASRGWGAGNEAFF.

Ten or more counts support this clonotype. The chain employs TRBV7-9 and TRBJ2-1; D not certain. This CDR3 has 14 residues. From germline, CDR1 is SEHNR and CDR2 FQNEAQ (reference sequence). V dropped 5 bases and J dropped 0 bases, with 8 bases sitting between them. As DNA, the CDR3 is TGTGCCAGCAGCCCAAGGGCCTCCTACAATGAGCAGTTCTTC. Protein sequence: CASSPRASYNEQFF.

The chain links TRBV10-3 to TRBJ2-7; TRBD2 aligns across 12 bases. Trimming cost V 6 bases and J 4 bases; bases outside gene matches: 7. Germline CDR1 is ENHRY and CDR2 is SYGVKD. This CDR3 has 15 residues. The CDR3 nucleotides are TGTGCCATCAGCCCGAGACTAGCGGGAGTTTACGAGCAGTACTTC. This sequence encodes CAISPRLAGVYEQYF.

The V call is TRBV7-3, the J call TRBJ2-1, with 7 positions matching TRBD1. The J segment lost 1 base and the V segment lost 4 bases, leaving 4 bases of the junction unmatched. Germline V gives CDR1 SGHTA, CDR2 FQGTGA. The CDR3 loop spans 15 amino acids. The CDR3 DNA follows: TGTGCCAGCAGCTCCGCAGGGGGTTCCTACAATGAGCAGTTCTTC. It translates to CASSSAGGSYNEQFF.

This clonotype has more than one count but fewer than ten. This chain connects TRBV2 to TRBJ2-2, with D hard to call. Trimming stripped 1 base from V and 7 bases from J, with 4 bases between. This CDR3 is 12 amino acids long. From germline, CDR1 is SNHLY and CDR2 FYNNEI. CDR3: CASSEVGGELFF. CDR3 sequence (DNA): TGTGCCAGCAGTGAAGTAGGCGGGGAGCTGTTTTTT.